This TCR beta chain was captured by sequencing in a study of CD8+CD57+ T cells in acquired aplastic anemia (dated by TCRdb to 2016 to 2019). Notes on the research overall: DNA extracted from sorted CD4+ and CD8+ cells had a mean of roughly 3 ug, with a range of about 0.2 to 30 ug. CD8+CD57+ expansion was defined as frequency above the mean frequency observed in healthy subjects.

Profiling of TCR beta VDJ combinations and CDR3 sequences used genomic DNA as the template. TCR repertoire sequencing was run on an Illumina HiSeq 2000. As for the original processing: TRBV/TRBJ rearrangement plots, CDR3 size and DJ length profiles, and Simpson's diversity index were used to evaluate the repertoires. Whichever DNA sequence was most abundant in the deep sequencing data was defined as the immunodominant clone. CDR3 amino acid sequences were checked for sharing between subjects and were compared against published repertoires and the VDJdb database. The public reads were run again by TCRdb, first through fastp at Q25 and then through MiXCR, and only productive beta chains were kept. CDR3 protein sequences are deduplicated, and each keeps its most common genes and DNA. The V and J calls reflect TCRdb's pipeline rather than the authors' work. Present in this sample are some 170,000 distinct CDR3 sequences, less than 65% of which were seen just once. Together, the top ten hold about two fifths of the sample.

Patients chosen for sequencing had shown expansion of CD8+CD57+ cells by flow cytometry. Severe acquired aplastic anemia was diagnosed in all patients according to International Study of Aplastic Anemia and Agranulocytosis and Camitta criteria. At the time blood was sampled, none of the patients had received any therapy. In the study, sorted CD4+ and CD8+ blood T cells from patients with severe aplastic anemia and from healthy subjects underwent deep sequencing of TCR repertoires. Patients were enrolled in the USA under clinicaltrials.gov protocols 00001620, 01623167, 00001397, 00071045, 00081523 and 00961064. Ficoll-Paque density gradient centrifugation was used to isolate peripheral blood mononuclear cells. Before DNA was extracted, CD4+ and CD8+ T cells were sorted using either FACS or magnetic beads. Points on this clonotype: Its antigen is unknown. No base qualities exist here, and no much larger clone lies one base off it.

Here is what the overall study found, with its caveats: Although roughly 30 CD8+ CDR3 sequences were shared by patients and controls, these sequences appeared highly expressed in patients and within the immunodominant clones of patients. Patients and healthy controls showed no significant difference in CD8+ Simpson's diversity (P=0.060).

Sequencing was carried out using sorted CD4+, CD8+, or CD8+CD57+ T cells (not recorded which) from PBMCs. The receptor was isolated from a human donor with aplastic anemia.

This receptor has the CDR3 CASSVATAVTYGYTF. At the DNA level, the sequence is TGTGCCAGCAGCGTAGCAACAGCAGTGACCTATGGCTACACCTTC. The chain is encoded by TRBV9 joined to TRBJ1-2; the D gene lacks a confident call. V and J lose 0 bases and 4 bases, and a span of 13 bases separates them. Counted from cysteine to phenylalanine, this CDR3 has 15 amino acids. Left in the record is the CDR3 DNA by itself, 45 bases read in frame from the first base. Based on the germline V gene, the CDR1 and CDR2 sequences are SGDLS and YYNGEE. With the portions outside the CDR3 filled from the reference TRBV9 and TRBJ1-2 genes, the complete variable region becomes DSGVTQTPKHLITATGQRVTLRCSPRSGDLSVYWYQQSLDQGLQFLIQYYNGEERAKGNILERFSAQQFPDLHSELNLSSLELGDSALYFCASSVATAVTYGYTFGSGTRLTVV.